The clone carrying this TCR beta chain was observed a handful of times. Its antigen is not known. The CDR3 length is 14 residues. From germline, CDR1 is SGHRS and CDR2 YFSETQ. Trimming removed 3 bases at V and 0 bases at J, with 10 bases between. These data originate in a study of T cells after yellow fever vaccination. Study findings and constraints: Clones that expanded after primary vaccination mostly reappeared after the booster (96% CD4, 88% CD8). Few clonotypes appeared in both CD4 and CD8 compartments.

A 5'RACE template-switching step, the method used to make TCR cDNA, added a universal primer site and UMIs. Using its own MiXCR run on the 5' RACE reads, TCRdb lists one record per CDR3 protein. The top ten clones hold about 16% of a sample with roughly 520,000 distinct CDR3 sequences, 21% of them seen once. The origin of this receptor is a man aged 18 to 29 who received the YFV17D yellow fever vaccine. This material consisted of PBMCs, taken approximately 22 days after the first yellow fever vaccination. This chain joins TRBV5-1 and TRBJ2-7; weak D call: TRBD2 (5 bases). The CDR3 sequence is CASSYPTNSYEQYF. CDR3 DNA sequence: TGCGCCAGCAGCTACCCGACTAACTCCTACGAGCAGTACTTC.